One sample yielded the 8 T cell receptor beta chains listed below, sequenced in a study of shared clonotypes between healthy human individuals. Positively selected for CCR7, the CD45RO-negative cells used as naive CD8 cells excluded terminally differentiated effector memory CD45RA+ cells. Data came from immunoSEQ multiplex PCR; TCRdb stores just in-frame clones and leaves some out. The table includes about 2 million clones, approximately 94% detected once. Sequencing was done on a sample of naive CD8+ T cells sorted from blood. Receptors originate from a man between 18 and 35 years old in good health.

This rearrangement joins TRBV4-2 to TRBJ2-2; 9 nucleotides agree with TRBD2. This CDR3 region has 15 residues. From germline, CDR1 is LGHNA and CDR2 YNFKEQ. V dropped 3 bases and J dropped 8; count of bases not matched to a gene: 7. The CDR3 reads CASSHILAGSGELFF. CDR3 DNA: TGTGCCAGCAGCCATATTCTAGCGGGGTCTGGGGAGCTGTTTTTT.

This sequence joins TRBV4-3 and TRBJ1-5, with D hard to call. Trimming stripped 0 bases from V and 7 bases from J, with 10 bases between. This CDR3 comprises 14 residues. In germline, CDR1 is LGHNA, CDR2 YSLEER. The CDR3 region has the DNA TGCGCCAGCAGCCAAGACAGATTTAACCAGCCCCAGCATTTT. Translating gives CASSQDRFNQPQHF.

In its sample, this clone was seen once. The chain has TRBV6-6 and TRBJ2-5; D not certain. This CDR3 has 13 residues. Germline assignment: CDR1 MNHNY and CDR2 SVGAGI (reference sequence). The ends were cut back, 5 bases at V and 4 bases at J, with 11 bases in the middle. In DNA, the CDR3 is TGTGCCAGCAGTCGTCAGGCGGCAGAGACCCAGTACTTC. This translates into CASSRQAAETQYF.

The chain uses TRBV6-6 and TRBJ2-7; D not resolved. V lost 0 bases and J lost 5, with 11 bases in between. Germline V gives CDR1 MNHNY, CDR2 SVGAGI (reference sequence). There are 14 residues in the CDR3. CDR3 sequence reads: CASSYSSPTDEQYF. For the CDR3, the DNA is TGTGCCAGCAGTTACTCTTCGCCAACTGACGAGCAGTACTTC.

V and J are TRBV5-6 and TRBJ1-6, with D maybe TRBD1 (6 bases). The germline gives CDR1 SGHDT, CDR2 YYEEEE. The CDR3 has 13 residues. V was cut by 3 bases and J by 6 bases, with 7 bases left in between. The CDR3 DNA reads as TGTGCCAGCAGCTGGACAGTTAATTCACCCCTCCACTTT. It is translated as CASSWTVNSPLHF. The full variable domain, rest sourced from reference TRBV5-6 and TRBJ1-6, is DAGVTQSPTHLIKTRGQQVTLRCSPKSGHDTVSWYQQALGQGPQFIFQYYEEEERQRGNFPDRFSGHQFPNYSSELNVNALLLGDSALYLCASSWTVNSPLHFGNGTRLTVT.

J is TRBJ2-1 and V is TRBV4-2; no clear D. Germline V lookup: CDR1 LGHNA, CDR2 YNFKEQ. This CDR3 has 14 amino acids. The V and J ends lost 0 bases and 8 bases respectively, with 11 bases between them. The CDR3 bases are TGTGCCAGCAGCCAAGATAGAGGTAGCTATGAGCAGTTCTTC. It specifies CASSQDRGSYEQFF.

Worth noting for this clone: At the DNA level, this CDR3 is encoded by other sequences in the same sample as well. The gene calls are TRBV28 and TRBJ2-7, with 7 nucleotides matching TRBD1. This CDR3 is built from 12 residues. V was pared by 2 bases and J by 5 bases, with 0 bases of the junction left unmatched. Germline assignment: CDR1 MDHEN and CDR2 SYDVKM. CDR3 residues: CASSLQGDEQYF. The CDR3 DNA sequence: TGTGCCAGCAGTTTACAGGGGGACGAGCAGTACTTC.

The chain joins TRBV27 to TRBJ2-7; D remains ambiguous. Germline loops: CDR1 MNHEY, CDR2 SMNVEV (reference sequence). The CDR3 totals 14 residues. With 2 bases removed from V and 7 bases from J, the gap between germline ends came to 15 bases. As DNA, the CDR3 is TGTGCCAGCAGTTTAAGGGATGGTCGCCGGGAGCAGTACTTC. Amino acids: CASSLRDGRREQYF.